Listed below are T cell receptor beta chains from one sample, sequenced in a study of T cell changes during pregnancy in multiple sclerosis. Measured with immunoSEQ multiplex PCR; TCRdb has only the in-frame clones, and not every one. This table has roughly 80,000 clones, roughly 93% appearing once. The material sequenced was peripheral blood, taken in the second trimester of pregnancy. The receptor set was obtained from a female donor with multiple sclerosis, enrolled in a pregnancy study. The CDR3 runs from the conserved cysteine through the conserved F or W. The order of the fields is D gene, V gene, J gene, clone size, CDR3 length, CDR3 protein, CDR3 DNA. The D gene is left open where the match is weak. The listing skips clone size in some rows; elsewhere it reads once, few, many or a size class.

>TRBD1|TRBV7-2|TRBJ1-4|-|15
CASSRTGGDYEKLFF
TGTGCCAGCAGCCGGACAGGGGGCGATTATGAAAAACTGTTTTTT
>-|TRBV15|TRBJ1-3|-|16
CATSRGQGPNGNTIYF
TGTGCCACCAGCAGGGGGCAGGGGCCGAACGGAAACACCATATATTTT
>-|TRBV27|TRBJ1-1|-|13
CASSAQGGTEAFF
TGTGCCAGCAGTGCCCAAGGGGGTACTGAAGCTTTCTTT
>TRBD1|TRBV18|TRBJ2-7|-|13
CASSHRDRYEQYF
TGTGCCAGCTCCCACCGGGACAGGTACGAGCAGTACTTC
>TRBD2|TRBV9|TRBJ2-7|-|14
CASSDKGGGFEQYF
TGTGCCAGCAGCGACAAAGGCGGGGGGTTCGAGCAGTACTTC
>TRBD2|TRBV10-2|TRBJ2-7|-|14
CASSEWLAGYEQYF
TGCGCCAGCAGTGAATGGCTAGCGGGGTACGAGCAGTACTTC
>-|TRBV5-4|TRBJ2-5|-|13
CASQSRGEETQYF
TGTGCCAGCCAAAGCAGGGGAGAAGAGACCCAGTACTTC
>TRBD1|TRBV6-6|TRBJ2-7|once|13
CASSLGTAYEQYF
TGTGCCAGCAGCCTCGGGACAGCCTACGAGCAGTACTTC
>-|TRBV5-5|TRBJ1-5|-|12
CASSPRGQPQHF
TGTGCCAGCAGCCCGCGGGGTCAGCCCCAGCATTTT
>-|TRBV6-6|TRBJ1-1|-|13
CASILSPGYEAFF
TGTGCCAGCATTCTATCCCCAGGGTATGAAGCTTTCTTT
>TRBD2|TRBV27|TRBJ2-5|-|16
CASSPLRLAKQETQYF
TGTGCCAGCAGTCCACTCCGACTAGCGAAACAAGAGACCCAGTACTTC
>-|TRBV5-5|TRBJ1-2|-|13
CASSLTANYGYTF
TGTGCCAGCAGCTTGACAGCTAACTATGGCTACACCTTC
>-|TRBV5-1|TRBJ1-4|-|13
CASSLGGREKLFF
TGCGCCAGCAGCTTGGGAGGGCGTGAAAAACTGTTTTTT
>TRBD2|TRBV2|TRBJ2-1|-|15
CASSALAGTYNEQFF
TGTGCCAGCAGTGCACTAGCGGGGACATACAATGAGCAGTTCTTC
>TRBD1|TRBV5-6|TRBJ1-2|few|15
CASSPDRSSNYGYTF
TGTGCCAGCAGCCCGGACAGGTCTTCGAACTATGGCTACACCTTC
>-|TRBV6-4|TRBJ2-1|-|14
CASSDGTGADEQFF
TGTGCCAGCAGTGACGGCACAGGAGCCGACGAGCAGTTCTTC
>TRBD2|TRBV9|TRBJ2-1|-|16
CASSVPLAGGHNEQFF
TGTGCCAGCAGCGTCCCCCTAGCGGGGGGACACAATGAGCAGTTCTTC
>TRBD2|TRBV9|TRBJ2-1|-|14
CASSVAGGLDEQFF
TGTGCCAGCAGCGTAGCGGGGGGGCTGGATGAGCAGTTCTTC
>-|TRBV5-1|TRBJ2-1|-|19
CASSLAGFGGTGENNEQFF
TGCGCCAGCAGCTTGGCCGGCTTCGGTGGTACAGGTGAGAACAATGAGCAGTTCTTC
>TRBD1|TRBV7-2|TRBJ1-2|-|16
CASSPGQGQDFYGYTF
TGTGCCAGCAGCCCCGGACAGGGTCAAGACTTCTATGGCTACACCTTC
>-|TRBV7-2|TRBJ2-6|once|18
CASSLARAGRSGANVLTF
TGTGCCAGCAGCTTAGCGCGGGCAGGCCGCTCTGGGGCCAACGTCCTGACTTTC
>-|TRBV5-8|TRBJ1-1|-|17
CASSLALRDLLNTEAFF
TGTGCCAGCAGCTTGGCCCTGCGGGACCTCCTTAACACTGAAGCTTTCTTT
>TRBD2|TRBV27|TRBJ2-1|-|17
CASSPASGTTIYNEQFF
TGTGCCAGCAGCCCAGCCTCCGGGACTACCATTTACAATGAGCAGTTCTTC
>TRBD2|TRBV30|TRBJ2-7|-|14
CAWSGGLASEEQYF
TGTGCCTGGAGTGGGGGACTAGCGTCGGAGGAGCAGTACTTC
>-|TRBV12-5|TRBJ2-1|-|14
CASGLGGMEGEQFF
TGTGCTAGTGGTTTAGGGGGAATGGAAGGTGAGCAGTTCTTC
>-|TRBV10-2|TRBJ2-1|-|13
CASSDRSYNEQFF
TGCGCCAGCAGTGACAGATCCTACAATGAGCAGTTCTTC
>-|TRBV4-1|TRBJ2-7|-|14
CASSPISDFYEQYF
TGCGCCAGCAGCCCCATTTCAGATTTCTACGAGCAGTACTTC
>-|TRBV4-1|TRBJ1-4|-|15
CASSQGGSYGEKLFF
TGCGCCAGCAGCCAAGGGGGCAGCTATGGAGAAAAACTGTTTTTT
>TRBD1|TRBV4-1|TRBJ2-7|-|15
CASSQEGGLSWEQYF
TGCGCCAGCAGCCAAGAAGGGGGCCTGTCGTGGGAGCAGTACTTC
>-|TRBV4-1|TRBJ1-6|-|13
CASSQGATSPLHF
TGCGCCAGCAGCCAGGGGGCCACTTCACCCCTCCACTTT
>-|TRBV18|TRBJ2-5|-|19
CASSEVRSGPQTRQETQYF
TGTGCCAGCTCAGAGGTTCGGTCTGGTCCTCAGACCCGCCAAGAGACCCAGTACTTC
>-|TRBV15|TRBJ2-7|-|14
CATSRDTGSYEQYF
TGTGCCACCAGCAGAGACACGGGCTCCTACGAGCAGTACTTC
>-|TRBV9|TRBJ1-6|-|16
CASSAGGSSYNSPLHF
TGTGCCAGCAGCGCCGGGGGGAGCTCCTATAATTCACCCCTCCACTTT
>-|TRBV28|TRBJ2-7|-|14
CASLTGPGTYEQYF
TGTGCCAGCCTAACAGGGCCGGGAACCTACGAGCAGTACTTC
>-|TRBV25-1|TRBJ1-1|-|16
CASSPTARVDVTEAFF
TGTGCCAGCAGTCCTACCGCACGGGTTGATGTCACTGAAGCTTTCTTT
>TRBD1|TRBV13|TRBJ1-4|-|14
CASREGQGVEKLFF
TGTGCCAGCAGAGAGGGACAGGGCGTTGAAAAACTGTTTTTT
>TRBD1|TRBV27|TRBJ1-4|-|14
CASSLATGGYKLFF
TGTGCCAGCAGTCTCGCGACAGGGGGGTATAAACTGTTTTTT
>-|TRBV7-2|TRBJ2-1|-|12
CASSLPLSEQFF
TGTGCCAGCAGCCTACCCTTAAGTGAGCAGTTCTTC
>TRBD1|TRBV19|TRBJ1-1|-|15
CATPDRDGEDTEAFF
TGTGCCACCCCGGACAGGGATGGTGAGGACACTGAAGCTTTCTTT
>-|TRBV5-1|TRBJ1-1|once|14
CASHEELFDTEAFF
TGCGCCAGTCATGAGGAACTTTTCGACACTGAAGCTTTCTTT
>TRBD2|TRBV9|TRBJ2-3|-|16
CASSGLAGGGTDTQYF
TGTGCCAGCAGCGGACTAGCGGGGGGAGGGACAGATACGCAGTATTTT
>TRBD2|TRBV2|TRBJ2-1|-|14
CASSPGGAYNEQFF
TGTGCCAGCAGTCCGGGGGGGGCCTACAATGAGCAGTTCTTC
>-|TRBV6-5|TRBJ1-2|-|14
CASRSGDKAGGYTF
TGTGCCAGCCGATCTGGGGATAAGGCGGGGGGCTACACCTTC
>TRBD2|TRBV4-2|TRBJ2-3|-|14
CASSPRLAGDTQYF
TGTGCCAGCAGCCCGCGACTAGCGGGGGATACGCAGTATTTT
>TRBD2|TRBV29-1|TRBJ2-1|once|15
CSVETSSRPRYEQFF
TGCAGCGTTGAGACTAGCTCCCGTCCGCGGTATGAGCAGTTCTTC
>-|TRBV4-1|TRBJ1-2|-|14
CASSQDTGGLGYTF
TGCGCCAGCAGCCAAGACACGGGGGGGCTTGGCTACACCTTC
>-|TRBV6-5|TRBJ1-1|-|14
CASSYSGQGTEAFF
TGTGCCAGCAGTTACTCGGGTCAGGGCACTGAAGCTTTCTTT
>-|TRBV19|TRBJ1-5|-|15
CASSIAGRVNQPQHF
TGTGCCAGTAGTATAGCCGGCAGGGTGAATCAGCCCCAGCATTTT
>-|TRBV5-1|TRBJ1-1|-|13
CASSGALNTEAFF
TGCGCCAGCAGTGGGGCCTTGAACACTGAAGCTTTCTTT
>-|TRBV25-1|TRBJ1-6|-|14
CASSFDRRGSPLHF
TGTGCCAGCAGTTTTGACAGACGTGGCTCACCCCTCCACTTT
>-|TRBV9|TRBJ2-2|-|16
CASSLGGGRNTGELFF
TGTGCCAGCAGCTTAGGAGGGGGCAGGAACACCGGGGAGCTGTTTTTT
>TRBD2|TRBV5-1|TRBJ2-1|-|14
CASSLTSGGHEQFF
TGCGCCAGCAGCTTGACTAGCGGGGGCCATGAGCAGTTCTTC
>-|TRBV5-4|TRBJ2-2|-|15
CASSPAAQNTGELFF
TGTGCCAGCAGCCCGGCGGCCCAGAACACCGGGGAGCTGTTTTTT